These 13 T cell receptor beta chains share one sample of origin, sequenced in a study of shared clonotypes between healthy human individuals. Repertoires were generated with immunoSEQ multiplex PCR, while TCRdb's copy carries only in-frame clones and drops some. The sample holds over 100,000 clones, 55% to 70% seen once. Input material: memory CD8+ T cells sorted from blood. Subset: CD45RO+ cells pooled with CCR7-negative TemRA cells. These receptors were obtained from a woman in her twenties or thirties in good health.

V gene TRBV7-8 combines with J gene TRBJ2-1; a possible D gene is TRBD2 (5 bases). This CDR3 has 14 residues. The ends were cut back, 2 bases at V and 8 bases at J, with 13 bases in the middle. CDR1 and CDR2 (germline): SGHVS, FQNEAQ. CDR3 sequence (DNA): TGTGCCAGCAGCTTACAGAGGGATAGTCATGAGCAGTTCTTC. Its protein product is CASSLQRDSHEQFF.

The V gene is TRBV29-1, the J gene TRBJ2-1; a possible D gene is TRBD2 (5 bases). CDR1 is SQVTM and CDR2 is ANQGSEA in the germline V gene. V was trimmed by 3 bases and J by 4 bases, leaving 10 bases between them. The CDR3 contains 13 residues. In DNA, the CDR3 is TGCAGCGTTGATGGAGGCTTTTACAATGAGCAGTTCTTC. Its translation: CSVDGGFYNEQFF.

This clone turned up a few times. The chain joins TRBV5-1 to TRBJ2-3, with TRBD1 matching over 7 bases. This CDR3 has 14 residues. Losses at the gene ends were 2 bases for V and 6 bases for J; bases not matched to a gene: 6. CDR1 and CDR2 (germline): SGHRS, YFSETQ. CDR3 region: CASSFKQGLDTQYF. The CDR3 coding sequence is TGCGCCAGCAGCTTCAAACAGGGGCTGGATACGCAGTATTTT. Based on the CDR3 plus reference TRBV5-1 and TRBJ2-3, the full variable domain is KAGVTQTPRYLIKTRGQQVTLSCSPISGHRSVSWYQQTPGQGLQFLFEYFSETQRNKGNFPGRFSGRQFSNSRSEMNVSTLELGDSALYLCASSFKQGLDTQYFGPGTRLTVL.

The chain links TRBV15 to TRBJ2-1; 7 bases fit TRBD2. The CDR3 length is 14 residues. In germline, CDR1 is LNHNV, CDR2 YYDKDF (reference sequence). With 9 bases clipped from V and 9 bases from J, the junction kept 14 bases outside the gene matches. The CDR3 region is CATLPGGGFGEQFF. The CDR3, as DNA: TGTGCCACACTCCCGGGCGGGGGATTTGGTGAGCAGTTCTTC. Together with reference TRBV15 and TRBJ2-1, the CDR3 gives the full variable domain: DAMVIQNPRYQVTQFGKPVTLSCSQTLNHNVMYWYQQKSSQAPKLLFHYYDKDFNNEADTPDNFQSRRPNTSFCFLDIRSPGLGDTAMYLCATLPGGGFGEQFFGPGTRLTVL.

The chain combines TRBV5-1 with TRBJ2-5; 8 bases are a match to TRBD1. Germline loops: CDR1 SGHRS, CDR2 YFSETQ. The V segment lost 3 bases and the J segment 6 bases; nucleotides outside the gene matches: 10. The CDR3 length is 15 residues. The DNA for the CDR3 is TGCGCCAGCAGCTGGGCGACGGACAGGGCGAAGACCCAGTACTTC. Translating it yields CASSWATDRAKTQYF.

The chain is built from TRBV27 and TRBJ1-1; D gene ambiguous. The CDR3 loop spans 15 amino acids. V lost 3 bases to trimming and J lost 7 bases, with 18 bases between them. Germline CDR1 is MNHEY and CDR2 is SMNVEV (reference sequence). CDR3 in DNA: TGTGCCAGCAGTTTCCTCTCGACCGGAAGAAATGAAGCTTTCTTT. It translates to CASSFLSTGRNEAFF.

The chain employs TRBV18 and TRBJ2-3, with 8 bases fitting TRBD1. The CDR3 spans 15 residues. V dropped 10 bases and J dropped 4; count of bases not matched to a gene: 13. Germline-derived CDR1 and CDR2 are KGHSH and LQKENI. In nucleotides, the CDR3 is TGTGCCAACGCTGACAGGGGCGATGGACCAGATACGCAGTATTTT. Protein sequence: CANADRGDGPDTQYF.

The gene calls are TRBV19 and TRBJ1-1, with D possibly TRBD1 on 5 matching bases. V was cut by 9 bases and J by 1 base, with 18 bases left in between. The germline V gene has CDR1 LNHDA and CDR2 SQIVND (reference sequence). This CDR3 is built from 15 residues. The CDR3, as DNA: TGTGCCAGCAGCCCAGACGGGGGGACGAACACTGAAGCTTTCTTT. The encoded protein is CASSPDGGTNTEAFF.

The rearrangement links TRBV27 to TRBJ2-7; 7 bases are a match to TRBD2. CDR3 length equals 15 residues. Germline assignment: CDR1 MNHEY and CDR2 SMNVEV (reference sequence). Losses at the gene ends were 3 bases for V and 2 bases for J; bases not matched to a gene: 7. The CDR3 nucleotides read TGTGCCAGCAGTTTTATCTGGGCGGGAGCCTACGAGCAGTACTTC. Translating gives CASSFIWAGAYEQYF.

The V call is TRBV28, the J call TRBJ2-1; 8 bases are a match to TRBD2. The CDR3 length is 14 residues. In germline, CDR1 is MDHEN, CDR2 SYDVKM. V was pared by 5 bases and J by 3 bases, with 3 bases of the junction left unmatched. The chain's CDR3 is CASSALADYNEQFF. CDR3 nucleotides: TGTGCCAGCAGTGCACTAGCGGACTACAATGAGCAGTTCTTC.

The chain couples TRBV19 to TRBJ1-4; perhaps TRBD1 as D (6 bases). The CDR3 has 15 amino acids. Germline V gene sequence: CDR1 LNHDA, CDR2 SQIVND (reference sequence). The germline V and J ends were trimmed by 5 bases and 5 bases, with 15 bases remaining between them. The CDR3, as DNA: TGTGCCAGTAGTCCACAGGGCAGGTTGAATGAAAAACTGTTTTTT. Translating it yields CASSPQGRLNEKLFF. Variable domain in full (rest from reference TRBV19 and TRBJ1-4): DGGITQSPKYLFRKEGQNVTLSCEQNLNHDAMYWYRQDPGQGLRLIYYSQIVNDFQKGDIAEGYSVSREKKESFPLTVTSAQKNPTAFYLCASSPQGRLNEKLFFGSGTQLSVL.

This clone was seen only a few times. The chain is built from TRBV7-8 and TRBJ2-1, with TRBD1 identical over 7 bases. Germline CDR1 SGHVS, CDR2 FQNEAQ. The V and J ends lost 5 bases and 2 bases, in that order; junction bases with no gene match: 6. The CDR3 consists of 15 residues. DNA for the CDR3: TGTGCCAGCAGCCCTCGACAGGGCCCCTACAATGAGCAGTTCTTC. Protein: CASSPRQGPYNEQFF.

This chain connects TRBV19 to TRBJ2-7; maybe TRBD1 (6 bases). This CDR3 contains 15 residues. From germline, CDR1 is LNHDA and CDR2 SQIVND (reference sequence). V dropped 0 bases and J dropped 0 bases, with 9 bases sitting between them. CDR3 nucleotides: TGTGCCAGTAGTATAGATCCAGGGGACTCCTACGAGCAGTACTTC. It specifies CASSIDPGDSYEQYF.